Below are 25 T cell receptor beta chains sequenced from a single sample in a study of cytomegalovirus exposure and HLA in healthy donors. The PCR made use of 60 Vbeta and 13 Jbeta primers. The method was immunoSEQ multiplex PCR; TCRdb's version includes in-frame clones alone and lacks a portion of them. This sample carries over 150,000 clones, roughly four fifths of them seen once, and the ten largest clones take more than 7%. Specimen: PBMCs. Source of these receptors: a male donor in good health and CMV-seropositive.

The V call is TRBV6-5, the J call TRBJ1-5, with D perhaps matching TRBD1 (6 bases). Trimming shortened V by 6 bases and J by 5 bases, and 17 bases separated the two germline ends. The CDR3 contains 15 residues. The germline V gene has CDR1 MNHEY and CDR2 SVGAGI. The DNA of the CDR3 is TGTGCCAGCAGACCCGACAGGTTCGGATATCAGCCCCAGCATTTT. Its protein product is CASRPDRFGYQPQHF.

V gene TRBV5-1 combines with J gene TRBJ2-7, with 7 positions matching TRBD1. The CDR3 sequence is 13 residues long. Germline lookup yields CDR1 SGHRS and CDR2 YFSETQ. V dropped 1 base and J dropped 6; count of bases not matched to a gene: 4. Here the CDR3 DNA reads TGCGCCAGCAGCTTGAGCAGGGGGTTCGAGCAGTACTTC. Its protein product is CASSLSRGFEQYF.

The chain has TRBV7-8 and TRBJ2-1; 7 bases are shared with TRBD2. Trimming cost V 5 bases and J 5 bases; bases outside gene matches: 12. The CDR3 length is 16 residues. Germline assignment: CDR1 SGHVS and CDR2 FQNEAQ. The CDR3 DNA reads TGTGCCAGCAGCGCTTGGGGGAGGGCCCTCGACAATGAGCAGTTCTTC. The encoded protein is CASSAWGRALDNEQFF.

In DNA, the CDR3 is TGTGCCACCAGCAGAATCCTAGGAAGGCTGAACACTGAAGCTTTCTTT. It specifies CATSRILGRLNTEAFF. The V gene is TRBV15, the J gene TRBJ1-1; D remains unclear. This CDR3 has 16 residues. V lost 2 bases and J 0 bases, leaving 13 bases between the germline ends. CDR1 LNHNV and CDR2 YYDKDF come from the germline V gene (reference sequence). Drawing the rest from reference TRBV15 and TRBJ1-1, the complete variable domain is DAMVIQNPRYQVTQFGKPVTLSCSQTLNHNVMYWYQQKSSQAPKLLFHYYDKDFNNEADTPDNFQSRRPNTSFCFLDIRSPGLGDTAMYLCATSRILGRLNTEAFFGQGTRLTVV.

This clone was detected a few times. The J gene is TRBJ1-1, the V gene TRBV19; 10 nucleotides line up with TRBD1. CDR3 length equals 15 residues. Trimming took 6 bases from V and 4 from J; bases not matched to a gene: 8. From germline, CDR1 is LNHDA and CDR2 SQIVND (reference sequence). The CDR3 nucleotides read TGTGCCAGTAGCTTACTCCGGGACAGGGGCACTGAAGCTTTCTTT. Its protein is CASSLLRDRGTEAFF.

This chain links TRBV5-1 with TRBJ2-3, with D possibly matching TRBD1 (6 bases). Trimming shortened V by 4 bases and J by 9 bases, and 21 bases separated the two germline ends. Germline V lookup: CDR1 SGHRS, CDR2 YFSETQ. The CDR3 contains 15 residues. DNA for the CDR3: TGCGCCAGCAGCCGGGCCGAACAGGGTCGTGGCACGCAGTATTTT. Translating gives CASSRAEQGRGTQYF.

The chain employs TRBV7-9 and TRBJ2-1, with 7 nucleotides matching TRBD1. The CDR3 contains 14 residues. Germline trimming cut 2 bases from V and 10 bases from J; bases unmatched to any gene: 8. Germline V lookup: CDR1 SEHNR, CDR2 FQNEAQ (reference sequence). The CDR3 protein is CASSLRDRAGEQFF. The DNA of the CDR3 is TGTGCCAGCAGCTTAAGAGACAGGGCCGGGGAGCAGTTCTTC.

CDR3 in amino acids: CASRGLADFPNTGELFF. Written as DNA, the CDR3 is TGTGCCAGCAGGGGACTAGCAGATTTTCCGAACACCGGGGAGCTGTTTTTT. The chain combines TRBV7-9 with TRBJ2-2, with TRBD2 matching 9 bases. The CDR3 extends over 17 amino acids. Germline values: CDR1 SEHNR, CDR2 FQNEAQ (reference sequence). Trimming removed 6 bases from V and 0 bases from J; junction bases left unmatched: 8. Together with reference TRBV7-9 and TRBJ2-2, the CDR3 gives the full variable domain: DTGVSQNPRHKITKRGQNVTFRCDPISEHNRLYWYRQTLGQGPEFLTYFQNEAQLEKSRLLSDRFSAERPKGSFSTLEIQRTEQGDSAMYLCASRGLADFPNTGELFFGEGSRLTVL.

The chain links TRBV7-2 to TRBJ2-5; a weak D match, TRBD2 (7 bases). Germline V CDR1 and CDR2: SGHTA, FQGNSA. Deletions cut 1 base from V and 5 bases from J, with 14 bases between. This CDR3 has 15 amino acids. Here the CDR3 reads CASSLDGRGGETQYF. The CDR3 DNA follows: TGTGCCAGCAGCTTAGATGGCAGGGGAGGGGAGACCCAGTACTTC.

This clone has only one observation. The rearrangement links TRBV9 to TRBJ2-3, with 9 bases lining up with TRBD2. The CDR3 loop spans 15 amino acids. The V segment lost 5 bases and the J segment 0 bases; nucleotides outside the gene matches: 4. The germline gives CDR1 SGDLS, CDR2 YYNGEE. The CDR3 sequence: CASSAGTSSTDTQYF. For the CDR3, the DNA is TGTGCCAGCAGTGCCGGGACTAGCAGCACAGATACGCAGTATTTT.

This chain uses TRBV5-6 with TRBJ2-4, with 8 bases identical to TRBD2. CDR1 and CDR2 (germline): SGHDT, YYEEEE. There are 14 residues in the CDR3. V lost 0 bases to trimming and J lost 7 bases; unmatched junction nucleotides: 3. The CDR3 reads CASSLAGGGNIQYF. The CDR3 nucleotides are TGTGCCAGCAGCTTGGCCGGGGGGGGTAACATTCAGTACTTC.

This chain connects TRBV4-1 to TRBJ2-5, with 9 positions matching TRBD2. This CDR3 has 15 residues. The germline gives CDR1 MGHRA, CDR2 YSYEKL. The trim removed 5 bases at V and 4 bases at J, leaving 8 bases unmatched. The CDR3 nucleotides read TGCGCCAGCAGCTCCGGGACTAGCTCAGTAGAGACCCAGTACTTC. Its protein is CASSSGTSSVETQYF.

The gene calls are TRBV7-2 and TRBJ1-1, with D perhaps TRBD1 (5 bases). V was shortened by 2 bases and J by 1 base, with 8 bases between the two germline ends. Germline V lookup: CDR1 SGHTA, CDR2 FQGNSA. The CDR3 totals 14 residues. CDR3 amino acids: CASSLRRGNTEAFF. CDR3 coding DNA: TGTGCCAGCAGCTTACGGAGGGGGAACACTGAAGCTTTCTTT.

This chain connects TRBV10-1 to TRBJ2-5, with 10 bases identical to TRBD2. V trimming: 4 bases; J trimming: 8 bases; junction bases outside the gene matches: 13. Per the germline V gene, CDR1 is WNHNN and CDR2 is SYGVQD (reference sequence). There are 16 residues in the CDR3. CDR3 sequence reads: CASSGVPSGSLQTQYF. The DNA for the CDR3 is TGCGCCAGCAGTGGCGTCCCTAGCGGGAGCCTTCAAACCCAGTACTTC.

J is TRBJ1-6 and V is TRBV6-5, with 7 bases lining up with TRBD1. Germline V CDR1 and CDR2: MNHEY, SVGAGI. The CDR3 runs 14 residues. V lost 7 bases to trimming and J lost 9 bases; unmatched junction nucleotides: 9. Here the CDR3 DNA reads TGTGCCAGCAAGGAAGTACCAGGGGGTTCACCCCTCCACTTT. Translating it yields CASKEVPGGSPLHF.

The chain joins TRBV6-5 to TRBJ1-2; D is ambiguous. Germline V gene sequence: CDR1 MNHEY, CDR2 SVGAGI. This CDR3 spans 13 amino acids. Trimming took off 4 bases at V and 0 bases at J, with 6 bases between the two ends. This CDR3 is CASSFTANYGYTF. CDR3 nucleotides: TGTGCCAGCAGTTTTACAGCTAACTATGGCTACACCTTC.

The CDR3 coding sequence is TGCGCCAGCAGCCAAGAGGGGCTAGGCTATGGCTACACCTTC. Its protein is CASSQEGLGYGYTF. The V call is TRBV4-3, the J call TRBJ1-2; TRBD1 might be the D (5 bases). Between the trimmed V and J ends, which lost 0 bases and 4 bases, there was a span of 9 bases. CDR1 LGHNA and CDR2 YSLEER come from the germline V gene. The CDR3 is 14 residues long.

This sequence joins TRBV4-3 and TRBJ1-2, with D perhaps TRBD1 (6 bases). Trimming took off 2 bases at V and 7 bases at J, with 17 bases between the two ends. CDR1 LGHNA and CDR2 YSLEER come from the germline V gene. CDR3 length equals 15 residues. In DNA, the CDR3 is TGCGCCAGCAGCCAACGGGTATCTGCGGGGGCTGGCTACACCTTC. This encodes CASSQRVSAGAGYTF.

The CDR3 loop is CASSPGDREKLFF. The CDR3 DNA sequence: TGTGCCAGCTCTCCGGGGGACCGCGAAAAACTGTTTTTT. The V gene is TRBV6-6, the J gene TRBJ1-4, with D perhaps TRBD1 (5 bases). This CDR3 is 13 amino acids long. Per germline, CDR1 MNHNY and CDR2 SVGAGI (reference sequence). Deletions cut 8 bases from V and 8 bases from J, with 15 bases between.

The chain uses TRBV5-1 and TRBJ2-1; 10 bases agree with TRBD2. Germline V gene data show CDR1 as SGHRS and CDR2 as YFSETQ. J lost 2 bases, V lost 2 bases, and 10 bases had no gene match. CDR3 size: 18 residues. As DNA, the CDR3 is TGCGCCAGCAGCTTAAGTGATAGCGGGAGGCCGCCCTACAATGAGCAGTTCTTC. It encodes CASSLSDSGRPPYNEQFF.

The chain joins TRBV19 to TRBJ1-1; 11 nucleotides match TRBD1. This CDR3 is 13 amino acids long. Germline V CDR1 and CDR2: LNHDA, SQIVND (reference sequence). Germline trimming cut 10 bases from V and 4 bases from J; bases unmatched to any gene: 5. CDR3 sequence reads: CAIWDRGGTEAFF. CDR3 DNA sequence: TGTGCCATATGGGACAGGGGGGGCACTGAAGCTTTCTTT.

DNA of the CDR3: TGCGCCAGCAGCCGGATCGGCGGACAGGGCACGGCTGAAGCTTTCTTT. Translating it yields CASSRIGGQGTAEAFF. The V call is TRBV4-3, the J call TRBJ1-1; the match to TRBD1 covers 8 bases. V lost 4 bases to trimming and J lost 6 bases; unmatched junction nucleotides: 13. Germline lookup yields CDR1 LGHNA and CDR2 YSLEER. The CDR3 runs to 16 residues.

This clone was recorded only once. J is TRBJ2-7 and V is TRBV7-6; 10 nucleotides line up with TRBD1. J lost 3 bases, V lost 1 base, and 3 bases had no gene match. The CDR3 runs 15 residues. Germline CDR1 and CDR2: SGHVS and FNYEAQ. The CDR3 here is CASSLGGQGNYEQYF. The CDR3 DNA reads as TGTGCCAGCAGCTTAGGGGGACAGGGGAACTACGAGCAGTACTTC.

This clone was seen only a few times. The chain recombines TRBV9 with TRBJ1-2, with a tentative D call TRBD1 (5 bases). CDR3 length equals 14 residues. CDR1 SGDLS and CDR2 YYNGEE come from the germline V gene. The ends were cut back, 4 bases at V and 5 bases at J, with 15 bases in the middle. For the CDR3, the DNA is TGTGCCAGCAGCCAGATGACAGTTTGGTATGGCTACACCTTC. Its translation: CASSQMTVWYGYTF.

The gene calls are TRBV5-1 and TRBJ2-5, with TRBD1 as a possible D gene (6 bases). Germline loops: CDR1 SGHRS, CDR2 YFSETQ. The CDR3 has 15 residues. V was clipped by 1 base and J by 8 bases, with 18 bases between them. This CDR3 reads CASSLSPDSYETQYF. In DNA form, the CDR3 reads TGCGCCAGCAGCTTGTCCCCGGACAGTTATGAAACCCAGTACTTC.